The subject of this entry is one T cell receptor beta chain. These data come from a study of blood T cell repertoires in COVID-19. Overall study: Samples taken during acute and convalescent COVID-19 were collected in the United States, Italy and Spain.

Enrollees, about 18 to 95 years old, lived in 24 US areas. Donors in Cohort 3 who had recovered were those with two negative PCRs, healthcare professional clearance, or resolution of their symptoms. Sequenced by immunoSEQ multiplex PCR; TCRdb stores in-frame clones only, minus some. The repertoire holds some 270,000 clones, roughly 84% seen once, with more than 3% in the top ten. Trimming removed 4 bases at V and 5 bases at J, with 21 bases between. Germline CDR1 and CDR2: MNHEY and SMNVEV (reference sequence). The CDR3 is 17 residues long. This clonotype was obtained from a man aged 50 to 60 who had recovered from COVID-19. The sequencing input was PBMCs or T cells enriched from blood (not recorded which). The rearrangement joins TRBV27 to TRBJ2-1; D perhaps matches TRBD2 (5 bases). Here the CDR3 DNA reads TGTGCCAGCAGTTCATACACTAGTGCCTTACCAAACAATGAGCAGTTCTTC. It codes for CASSSYTSALPNNEQFF.